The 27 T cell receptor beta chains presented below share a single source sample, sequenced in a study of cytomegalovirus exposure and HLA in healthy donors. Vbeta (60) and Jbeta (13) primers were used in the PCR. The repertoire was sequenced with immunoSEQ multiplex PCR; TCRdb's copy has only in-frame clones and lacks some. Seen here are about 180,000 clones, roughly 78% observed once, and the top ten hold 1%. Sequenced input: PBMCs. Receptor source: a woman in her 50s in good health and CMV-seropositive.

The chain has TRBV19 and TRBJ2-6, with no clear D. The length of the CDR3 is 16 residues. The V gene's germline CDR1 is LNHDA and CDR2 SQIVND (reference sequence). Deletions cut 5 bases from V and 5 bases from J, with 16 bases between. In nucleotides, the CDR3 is TGTGCCAGTAGTCCCCGTCGAACAGCCAGGGCCAACGTCCTGACTTTC. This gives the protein CASSPRRTARANVLTF.

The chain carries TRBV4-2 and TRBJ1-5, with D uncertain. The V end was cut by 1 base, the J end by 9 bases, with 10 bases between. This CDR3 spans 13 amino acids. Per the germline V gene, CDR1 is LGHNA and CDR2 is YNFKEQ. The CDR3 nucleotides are TGTGCCAGCAGCCAAGCCGCGGGAGCGCCCCAGCATTTT. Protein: CASSQAAGAPQHF.

The chain's CDR3 is CASQIPGQGERGYTF. The CDR3 nucleotides are TGTGCCAGTCAAATACCGGGACAGGGGGAGCGCGGCTACACCTTC. The chain joins TRBV2 to TRBJ1-2; 11 bases agree with TRBD1. This CDR3 is built from 15 residues. Trimming at V came to 9 bases and at J to 8 bases, leaving 14 bases not matched to a gene. Germline CDR1 reads SNHLY; CDR2 reads FYNNEI.

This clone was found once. The CDR3, as DNA: TGTGCCAGCAGCTTATCTAGCGGGGCGTCGATCTACGAGCAGTACTTC. This gives the protein CASSLSSGASIYEQYF. This sequence joins TRBV7-2 and TRBJ2-7; 9 bases are shared with TRBD2. The CDR3 covers 16 residues. With V trimmed by 2 bases and J by 3 bases, 8 bases remained unmatched. CDR1 and CDR2 (germline): SGHTA, FQGNSA.

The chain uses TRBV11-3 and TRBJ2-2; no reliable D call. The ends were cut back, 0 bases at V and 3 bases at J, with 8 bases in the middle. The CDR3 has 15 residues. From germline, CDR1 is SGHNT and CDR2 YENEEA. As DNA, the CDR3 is TGTGCCAGCAGCTTAGATAATGCGGACACCGGGGAGCTGTTTTTT. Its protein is CASSLDNADTGELFF.

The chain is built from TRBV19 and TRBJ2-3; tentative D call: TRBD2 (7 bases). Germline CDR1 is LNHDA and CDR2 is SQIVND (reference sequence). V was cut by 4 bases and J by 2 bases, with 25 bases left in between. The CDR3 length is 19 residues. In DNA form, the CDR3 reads TGTGCCAGTAGTAAGGACAGAAAGCGGGGACGGGGATACACAGATACGCAGTATTTT. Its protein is CASSKDRKRGRGYTDTQYF.

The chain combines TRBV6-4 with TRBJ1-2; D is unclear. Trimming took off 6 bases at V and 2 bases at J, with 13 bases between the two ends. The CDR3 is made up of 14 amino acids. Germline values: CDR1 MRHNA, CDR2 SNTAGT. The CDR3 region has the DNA TGTGCCAGCAGCCCCGGGATCACCAACTATGGCTACACCTTC. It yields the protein CASSPGITNYGYTF.

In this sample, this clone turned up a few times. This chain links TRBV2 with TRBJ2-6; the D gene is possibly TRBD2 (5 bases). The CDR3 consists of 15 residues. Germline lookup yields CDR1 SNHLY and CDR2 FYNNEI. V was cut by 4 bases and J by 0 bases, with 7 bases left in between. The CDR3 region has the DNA TGTGCCAGCAGTGCCGGGATCTCTGGGGCCAACGTCCTGACTTTC. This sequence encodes CASSAGISGANVLTF.

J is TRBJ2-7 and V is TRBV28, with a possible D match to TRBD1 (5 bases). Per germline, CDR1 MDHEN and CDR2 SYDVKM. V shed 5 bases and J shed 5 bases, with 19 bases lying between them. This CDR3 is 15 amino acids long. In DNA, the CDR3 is TGTGCCAGCAGTGGCAGCCCAGGGTCTCGGGACGAGCAGTACTTC. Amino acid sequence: CASSGSPGSRDEQYF. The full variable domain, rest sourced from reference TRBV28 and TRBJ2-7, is DVKVTQSSRYLVKRTGEKVFLECVQDMDHENMFWYRQDPGLGLRLIYFSYDVKMKEKGDIPEGYSVSREKKERFSLILESASTNQTSMYLCASSGSPGSRDEQYFGPGTRLTVT.

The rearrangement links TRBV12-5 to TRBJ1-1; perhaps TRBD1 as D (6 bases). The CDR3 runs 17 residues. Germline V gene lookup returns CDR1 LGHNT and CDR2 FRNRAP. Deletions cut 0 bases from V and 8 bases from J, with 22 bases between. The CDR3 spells CASGLVPFVGGLEEAFF. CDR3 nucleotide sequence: TGTGCTAGTGGTTTGGTACCCTTTGTAGGGGGATTGGAGGAAGCTTTCTTT. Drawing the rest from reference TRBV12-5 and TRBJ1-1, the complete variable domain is DARVTQTPRHKVTEMGQEVTMRCQPILGHNTVFWYRQTMMQGLELLAYFRNRAPLDDSGMPKDRFSAEMPDATLATLKIQPSEPRDSAVYFCASGLVPFVGGLEEAFFGQGTRLTVV.

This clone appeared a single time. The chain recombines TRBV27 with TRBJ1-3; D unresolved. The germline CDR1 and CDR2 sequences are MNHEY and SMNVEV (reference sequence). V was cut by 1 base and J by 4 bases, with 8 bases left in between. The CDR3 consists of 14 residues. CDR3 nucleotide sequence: TGTGCCAGCAGTTTATGGAGCTCAGGAAACACCATATATTTT. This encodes CASSLWSSGNTIYF.

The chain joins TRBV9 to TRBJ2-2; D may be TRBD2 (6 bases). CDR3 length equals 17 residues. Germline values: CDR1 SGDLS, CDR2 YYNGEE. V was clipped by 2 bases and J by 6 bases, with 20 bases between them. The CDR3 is CASSVGDSGLGSGELFF. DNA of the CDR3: TGTGCCAGCAGCGTGGGAGATAGCGGCCTAGGCTCCGGGGAGCTGTTTTTT.

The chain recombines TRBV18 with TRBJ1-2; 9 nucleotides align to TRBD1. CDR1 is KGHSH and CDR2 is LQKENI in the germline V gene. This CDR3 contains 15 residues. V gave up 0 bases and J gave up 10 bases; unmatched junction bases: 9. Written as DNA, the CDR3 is TGTGCCAGCTCACCACCAGGGACAGGGTTTTCTCACTACACCTTC. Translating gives CASSPPGTGFSHYTF.

DNA for the CDR3: TGTGCCAGCAGCCCAGATCCGGGGGAATTAGACGAGCAGTACTTC. The encoded protein is CASSPDPGELDEQYF. This rearrangement joins TRBV11-2 to TRBJ2-7; D is possibly TRBD2 (6 bases). This CDR3 comprises 15 residues. V was cut by 5 bases and J by 5 bases, with 19 bases left in between. Germline V gene lookup returns CDR1 SGHAT and CDR2 FQNNGV.

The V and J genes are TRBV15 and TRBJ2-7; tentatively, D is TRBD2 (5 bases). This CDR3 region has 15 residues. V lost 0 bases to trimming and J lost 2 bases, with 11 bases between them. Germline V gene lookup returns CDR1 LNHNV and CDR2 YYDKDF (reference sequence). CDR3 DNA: TGTGCCACCAGCAGAGATCGGAGCGGAACCTACGAGCAGTACTTC. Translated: CATSRDRSGTYEQYF.

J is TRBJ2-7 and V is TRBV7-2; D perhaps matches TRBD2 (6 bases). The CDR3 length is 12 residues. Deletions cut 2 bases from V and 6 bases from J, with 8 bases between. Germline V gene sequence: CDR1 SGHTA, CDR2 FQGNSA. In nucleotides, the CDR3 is TGTGCCAGCAGCTTATGGGAGGCCGAGCAGTACTTC. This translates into CASSLWEAEQYF. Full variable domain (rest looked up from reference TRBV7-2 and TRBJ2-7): GAGVSQSPSNKVTEKGKDVELRCDPISGHTALYWYRQSLGQGLEFLIYFQGNSAPDKSGLPSDRFSAERTGGSVSTLTIQRTQQEDSAVYLCASSLWEAEQYFGPGTRLTVT.

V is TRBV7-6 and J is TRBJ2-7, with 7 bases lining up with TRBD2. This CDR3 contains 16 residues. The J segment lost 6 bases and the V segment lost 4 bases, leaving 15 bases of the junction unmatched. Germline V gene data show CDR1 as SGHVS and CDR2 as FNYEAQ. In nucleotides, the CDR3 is TGTGCCAGCAGCTCGAGCATGCGGGAGACACCTCCCGAGCAGTACTTC. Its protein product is CASSSSMRETPPEQYF.

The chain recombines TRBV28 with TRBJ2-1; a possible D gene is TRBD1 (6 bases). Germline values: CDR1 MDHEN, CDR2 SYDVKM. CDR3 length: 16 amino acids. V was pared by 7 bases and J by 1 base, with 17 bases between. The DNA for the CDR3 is TGTGCCAGCACTCCATCGACAGGATTATCCTACAATGAGCAGTTCTTC. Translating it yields CASTPSTGLSYNEQFF.

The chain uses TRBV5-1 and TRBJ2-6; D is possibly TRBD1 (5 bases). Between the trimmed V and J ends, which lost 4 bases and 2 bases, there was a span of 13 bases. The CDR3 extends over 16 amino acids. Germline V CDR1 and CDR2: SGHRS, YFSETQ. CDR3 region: CASSPRQSPGANVLTF. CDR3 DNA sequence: TGCGCCAGCAGCCCTAGACAGAGCCCTGGGGCCAACGTCCTGACTTTC.

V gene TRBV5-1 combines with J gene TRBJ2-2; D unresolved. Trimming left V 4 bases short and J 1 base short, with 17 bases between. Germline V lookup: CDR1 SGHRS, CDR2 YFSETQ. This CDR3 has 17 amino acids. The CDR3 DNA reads TGCGCCAGCAGCCTAGGTAACGACGGCCGGAACACCGGGGAGCTGTTTTTT. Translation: CASSLGNDGRNTGELFF.

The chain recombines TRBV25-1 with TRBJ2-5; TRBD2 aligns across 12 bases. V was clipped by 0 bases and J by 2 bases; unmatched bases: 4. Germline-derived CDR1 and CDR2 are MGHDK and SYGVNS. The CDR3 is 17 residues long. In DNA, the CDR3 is TGTGCCAGCAGTGAATATACTCTAGCGGGAGGGCAAGAGACCCAGTACTTC. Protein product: CASSEYTLAGGQETQYF.

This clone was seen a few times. CDR3 DNA: TGTGCCAGCAGTTTATCAGTAAACTATGGCTACACCTTC. Its translation: CASSLSVNYGYTF. The V call is TRBV28, the J call TRBJ1-2; D is unclear. The CDR3 spans 13 residues. V lost 1 base to trimming and J lost 2 bases, with 5 bases between them. CDR1 MDHEN and CDR2 SYDVKM come from the germline V gene.

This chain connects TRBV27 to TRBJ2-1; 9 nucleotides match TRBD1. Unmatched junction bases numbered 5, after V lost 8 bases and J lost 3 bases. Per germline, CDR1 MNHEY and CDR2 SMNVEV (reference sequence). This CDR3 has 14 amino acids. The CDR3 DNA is TGTGCCAGCTGGGGACAGGGCTTCTACAATGAGCAGTTCTTC. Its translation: CASWGQGFYNEQFF.

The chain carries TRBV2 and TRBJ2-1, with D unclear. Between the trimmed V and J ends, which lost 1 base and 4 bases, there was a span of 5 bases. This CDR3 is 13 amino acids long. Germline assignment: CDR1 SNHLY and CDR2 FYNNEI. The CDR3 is CASSEELYNEQFF. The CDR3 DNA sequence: TGTGCCAGCAGTGAAGAACTGTACAATGAGCAGTTCTTC.

CDR3 loop: CASSFDWTGNTIYF. The CDR3 DNA reads TGTGCCAGCAGCTTTGACTGGACTGGAAACACCATATATTTT. This rearrangement joins TRBV5-5 to TRBJ1-3; D gene ambiguous. The CDR3 totals 14 residues. Between the trimmed V and J ends, which lost 2 bases and 2 bases, there was a span of 8 bases. CDR1 is SGHKS, CDR2 YYEKEE, per germline (reference sequence).

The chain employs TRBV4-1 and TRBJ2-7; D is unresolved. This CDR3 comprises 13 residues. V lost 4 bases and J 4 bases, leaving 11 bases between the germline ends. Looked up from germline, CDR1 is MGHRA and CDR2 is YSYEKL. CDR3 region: CASSPPTTYEQYF. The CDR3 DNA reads TGCGCCAGCAGCCCACCCACGACTTACGAGCAGTACTTC.

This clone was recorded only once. The CDR3 DNA is TGTGCCAGCAGCCCACAGGGACTAGCGGGGGGGCCACAGTACTTC. Translation: CASSPQGLAGGPQYF. This sequence joins TRBV7-3 and TRBJ2-7; 16 nucleotides align to TRBD2. The CDR3 loop spans 15 amino acids. Germline V lookup: CDR1 SGHTA, CDR2 FQGTGA. V shed 5 bases, J shed 10 bases, and the junction held 8 bases outside the gene matches.